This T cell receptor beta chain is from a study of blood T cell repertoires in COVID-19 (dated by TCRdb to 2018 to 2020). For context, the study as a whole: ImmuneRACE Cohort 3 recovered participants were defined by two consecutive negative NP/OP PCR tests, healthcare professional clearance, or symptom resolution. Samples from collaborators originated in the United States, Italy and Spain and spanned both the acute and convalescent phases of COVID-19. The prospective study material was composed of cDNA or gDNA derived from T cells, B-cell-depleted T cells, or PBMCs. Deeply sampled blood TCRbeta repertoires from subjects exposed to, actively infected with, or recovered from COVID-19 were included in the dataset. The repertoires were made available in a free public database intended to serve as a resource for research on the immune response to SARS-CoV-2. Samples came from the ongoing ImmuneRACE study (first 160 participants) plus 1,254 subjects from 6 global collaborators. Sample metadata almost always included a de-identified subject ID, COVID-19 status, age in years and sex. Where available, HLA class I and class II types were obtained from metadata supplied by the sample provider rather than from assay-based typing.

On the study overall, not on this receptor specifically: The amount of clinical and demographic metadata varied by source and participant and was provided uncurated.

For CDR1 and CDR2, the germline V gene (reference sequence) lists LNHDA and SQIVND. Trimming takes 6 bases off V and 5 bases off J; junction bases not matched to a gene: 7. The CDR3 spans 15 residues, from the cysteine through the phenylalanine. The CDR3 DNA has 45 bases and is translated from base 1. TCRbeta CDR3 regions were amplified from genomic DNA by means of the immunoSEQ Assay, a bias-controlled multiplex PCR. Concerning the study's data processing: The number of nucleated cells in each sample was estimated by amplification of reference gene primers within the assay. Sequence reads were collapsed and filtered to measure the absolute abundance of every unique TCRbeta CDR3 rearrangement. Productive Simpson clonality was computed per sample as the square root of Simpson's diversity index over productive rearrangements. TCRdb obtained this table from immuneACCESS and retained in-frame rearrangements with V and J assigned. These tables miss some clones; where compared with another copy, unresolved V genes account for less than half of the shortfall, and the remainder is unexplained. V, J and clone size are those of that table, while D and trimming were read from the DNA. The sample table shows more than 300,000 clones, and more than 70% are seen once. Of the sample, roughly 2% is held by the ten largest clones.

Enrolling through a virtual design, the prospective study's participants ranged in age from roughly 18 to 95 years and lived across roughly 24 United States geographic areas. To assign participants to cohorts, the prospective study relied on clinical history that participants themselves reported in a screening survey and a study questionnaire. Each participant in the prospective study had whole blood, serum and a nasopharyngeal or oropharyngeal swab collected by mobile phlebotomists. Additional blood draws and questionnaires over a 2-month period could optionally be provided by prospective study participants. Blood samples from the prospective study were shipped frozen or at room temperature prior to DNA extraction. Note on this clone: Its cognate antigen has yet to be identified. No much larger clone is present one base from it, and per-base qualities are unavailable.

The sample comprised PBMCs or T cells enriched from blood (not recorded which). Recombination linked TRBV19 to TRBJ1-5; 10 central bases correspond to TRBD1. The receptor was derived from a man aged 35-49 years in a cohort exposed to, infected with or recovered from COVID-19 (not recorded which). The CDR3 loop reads CASSRDRGSHQPQHF. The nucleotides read TGTGCCAGTAGCCGGGACAGGGGTTCCCATCAGCCCCAGCATTTT.